Below, 20 T cell receptor beta chains from the same sample are listed, as sequenced in a study of beta chain features in type 1 diabetes. As every portion of the isolated RNA was reverse transcribed, the sequencing read expressed TCRB transcripts. Profiled with immunoSEQ multiplex PCR; TCRdb holds only in-frame clones, not every one. The sample lists 160,000 or so clones, 7.5% to 9.5% occurring once. Sequencing was done on a sample of central memory CD4+ T cells from blood. The receptors stem from a woman younger than 30 in good health.

This clone was seen a handful of times. Different DNA sequences within this sample yield the same CDR3. V and J are TRBV9 and TRBJ2-3; TRBD1 matches 10 bases. The ends lost 3 bases at V and 3 bases at J; junction bases unmatched: 4. Germline V gene lookup returns CDR1 SGDLS and CDR2 YYNGEE. The CDR3 runs to 15 residues. The CDR3 bases are TGTGCCAGCAGCGCGGACAGGGGGTCGACAGATACGCAGTATTTT. It yields the protein CASSADRGSTDTQYF.

The table lists this clone with a few counts. The V call is TRBV5-1, the J call TRBJ1-2, with D perhaps TRBD1 (5 bases). In germline, CDR1 is SGHRS, CDR2 YFSETQ. This CDR3 comprises 15 residues. V shed 0 bases and J shed 7 bases, with 16 bases lying between them. The CDR3 loop is CASSLGTPDPGGYTF. DNA for the CDR3: TGCGCCAGCAGCTTGGGGACACCCGACCCGGGTGGCTACACCTTC.

This clone has more than one count but fewer than ten. The chain joins TRBV5-1 to TRBJ2-1, with 10 bases fitting TRBD2. The V and J ends lost 1 base and 5 bases, in that order; junction bases with no gene match: 6. There are 16 residues in the CDR3. Per germline, CDR1 SGHRS and CDR2 YFSETQ. CDR3: CASSLLVAGGDNEQFF. The CDR3 DNA reads TGCGCCAGCAGCTTGTTGGTAGCGGGAGGTGACAATGAGCAGTTCTTC.

This chain joins TRBV28 and TRBJ2-6, with 12 positions matching TRBD1. CDR1 and CDR2 from the germline V gene are MDHEN and SYDVKM. The J segment lost 4 bases and the V segment lost 6 bases, leaving 10 bases of the junction unmatched. There are 18 residues in the CDR3. The CDR3 sequence is CASSLGTGGTAGANVLTF. CDR3 bases: TGTGCCAGCAGCCTAGGGACAGGGGGCACTGCAGGGGCCAACGTCCTGACTTTC.

This chain connects TRBV25-1 to TRBJ1-6, with D maybe TRBD1 (5 bases). V was clipped by 6 bases and J by 7 bases, with 7 bases between them. CDR1 and CDR2 from the germline V gene are MGHDK and SYGVNS. This CDR3 has 12 amino acids. CDR3 in amino acids: CASREGNSPLHF. CDR3 sequence (DNA): TGTGCCAGCAGGGAGGGGAATTCACCCCTCCACTTT.

This clone was detected a few times. This chain uses TRBV27 with TRBJ2-5; TRBD2 matches 7 bases. Trimming took 5 bases from V and 5 from J; bases not matched to a gene: 5. The germline CDR1 and CDR2 sequences are MNHEY and SMNVEV (reference sequence). The CDR3 is 13 amino acids. Written as DNA, the CDR3 is TGTGCCAGCAGTCCTGGGGGGGAGGAGACCCAGTACTTC. Translating gives CASSPGGEETQYF.

The chain recombines TRBV7-2 with TRBJ2-3, with D maybe TRBD1 (6 bases). Trimming removed 6 bases at V and 0 bases at J, with 19 bases between. This CDR3 spans 17 amino acids. The V gene's germline CDR1 is SGHTA and CDR2 FQGNSA. This CDR3 reads CASRFTTGSHSTDTQYF. The CDR3 nucleotides read TGTGCCAGCAGGTTTACTACAGGGTCGCATAGCACAGATACGCAGTATTTT.

The chain carries TRBV30 and TRBJ1-1; 9 bases agree with TRBD1. V dropped 4 bases and J dropped 1; count of bases not matched to a gene: 1. The CDR3 runs 13 residues. Germline V gene data show CDR1 as GTSNPN and CDR2 as SVGIG (reference sequence). The CDR3 coding sequence is TGTGCCTGGACGGGACAGGGGAACACTGAAGCTTTCTTT. Its translation: CAWTGQGNTEAFF.

As DNA, the CDR3 is TGTGCCAGCTCACAAGGGCGACTAGCGGGGGGGCCGGAGCAGTACTTC. Translating it yields CASSQGRLAGGPEQYF. J is TRBJ2-7 and V is TRBV18; 14 bases are shared with TRBD2. The CDR3 contains 16 residues. Germline trimming cut 4 bases from V and 7 bases from J; bases unmatched to any gene: 9. CDR1 and CDR2 from the germline V gene are KGHSH and LQKENI.

This clone was counted only a few times. The chain has TRBV25-1 and TRBJ2-7; a weak D match, TRBD1 (5 bases). V dropped 4 bases and J dropped 7 bases, with 8 bases sitting between them. In germline, CDR1 is MGHDK, CDR2 SYGVNS. The CDR3 totals 11 residues. For the CDR3, the DNA is TGTGCCAGCAGTGGATCAGGGGAGCAGTACTTC. Translating it yields CASSGSGEQYF.

The V call is TRBV27, the J call TRBJ2-2; D is perhaps TRBD1 (6 bases). The V gene lost 6 bases and the J gene lost 6 bases, with 14 bases spanning the gap. CDR1 MNHEY and CDR2 SMNVEV come from the germline V gene (reference sequence). CDR3 length: 14 amino acids. The CDR3: CASRATGISGELFF. CDR3 DNA: TGTGCCAGCAGGGCCACAGGGATTTCCGGGGAGCTGTTTTTT.

This clone occurred many times. The genes are TRBV29-1 and TRBJ1-2; TRBD1 matches at 9 bases. There are 12 residues in the CDR3. With 6 bases clipped from V and 6 bases from J, the junction kept 5 bases outside the gene matches. Germline CDR1 reads SQVTM; CDR2 reads ANQGSEA. CDR3 coding DNA: TGCAGCGTAGACAGGGGGGGGAATGGCTACACCTTC. It is translated as CSVDRGGNGYTF. Full variable domain (missing parts from reference TRBV29-1 and TRBJ1-2): SAVISQKPSRDICQRGTSLTIQCQVDSQVTMMFWYRQQPGQSLTLIATANQGSEATYESGFVIDKFPISRPNLTFSTLTVSNMSPEDSSIYLCSVDRGGNGYTFGSGTRLTVV.

The sample holds a few counts of this clone. This chain uses TRBV5-1 with TRBJ2-1; the D gene is possibly TRBD1 (6 bases). V lost 0 bases and J 5 bases, leaving 12 bases between the germline ends. CDR3 size: 15 residues. Germline-derived CDR1 and CDR2 are SGHRS and YFSETQ. The CDR3 protein is CASSLARGANNEQFF. The CDR3 DNA follows: TGCGCCAGCAGCTTGGCCAGGGGCGCGAACAATGAGCAGTTCTTC.

This clone was recorded a few times. The chain carries TRBV7-2 and TRBJ2-3, with D tentatively TRBD1 (5 bases). CDR1 and CDR2 (germline): SGHTA, FQGNSA. V lost 0 bases and J 4 bases, leaving 8 bases between the germline ends. The CDR3 spans 14 residues. The CDR3 is CASSLAQGPDTQYF. The CDR3 nucleotides read TGTGCCAGCAGCTTAGCGCAGGGCCCAGATACGCAGTATTTT.

This clone was seen only a few times. This chain joins TRBV7-2 and TRBJ2-7, with 11 bases identical to TRBD2. The length of the CDR3 is 15 residues. Trimming took 4 bases from V and 7 from J; bases not matched to a gene: 9. Per germline, CDR1 SGHTA and CDR2 FQGNSA. CDR3 bases: TGTGCCAGCAGCTCCGTAGTTAGCGGGGGGGTTGAGCAGTACTTC. Encoded protein: CASSSVVSGGVEQYF.

A note on this clone: This specimen includes other DNA sequences encoding the same CDR3. The rearrangement uses TRBV7-3 and TRBJ2-1, with 13 bases matching TRBD2. With 5 bases clipped from V and 6 bases from J, the junction kept 1 base outside the gene matches. Germline V gene sequence: CDR1 SGHTA, CDR2 FQGTGA. The CDR3 contains 14 residues. CDR3 sequence (DNA): TGTGCCAGCAGCCGGACTAGCGGGGGCAATGAGCAGTTCTTC. Translation: CASSRTSGGNEQFF. Variable domain in full (rest from reference TRBV7-3 and TRBJ2-1): GAGVSQTPSNKVTEKGKYVELRCDPISGHTALYWYRQSLGQGPEFLIYFQGTGAADDSGLPNDRFFAVRPEGSVSTLKIQRTERGDSAVYLCASSRTSGGNEQFFGPGTRLTVL.

The V call is TRBV6-1, the J call TRBJ2-6; D unresolved. This CDR3 comprises 15 residues. In germline, CDR1 is MNHNS, CDR2 SASEGT. The V and J ends lost 7 bases and 1 base respectively, with 11 bases between them. CDR3 protein: CASISGLSGANVLTF. In nucleotides, the CDR3 is TGTGCCAGCATCAGTGGGCTTTCTGGGGCCAACGTCCTGACTTTC.

Here the CDR3 reads CAWSYQGNTEAFF. CDR3 sequence (DNA): TGTGCCTGGAGTTACCAGGGGAACACTGAAGCTTTCTTT. The chain recombines TRBV30 with TRBJ1-1; tentative D call: TRBD1 (5 bases). The V end lost 2 bases, the J end lost 1 base, and 8 bases lay between the germline ends. The CDR3 runs 13 residues. In germline, CDR1 is GTSNPN, CDR2 SVGIG (reference sequence).

The V and J genes are TRBV7-9 and TRBJ1-3, with a possible D match to TRBD1 (5 bases). The germline gives CDR1 SEHNR, CDR2 FQNEAQ (reference sequence). V lost 2 bases, J lost 10 bases, and 9 bases lay in between. The CDR3 is 12 amino acids. The DNA for the CDR3 is TGTGCCAGCAGCTTATCCGCAGGGACCATATATTTT. Its protein is CASSLSAGTIYF.

This clone was seen a few times. The rearrangement links TRBV4-2 to TRBJ2-1, with 9 bases fitting TRBD2. CDR1 and CDR2 (germline): LGHNA, YNFKEQ. With V trimmed by 1 base and J by 7 bases, 8 bases remained unmatched. CDR3 length: 16 residues. The CDR3 sequence: CASSQGGGGAVNEQFF. In nucleotides, the CDR3 is TGTGCCAGCAGCCAAGGGGGCGGGGGGGCCGTAAATGAGCAGTTCTTC.